This T cell receptor (beta chain) is from a study of cytomegalovirus exposure and HLA in healthy donors. On this clone: Its antigen is not known.

Whole-study results and caveats: Some V segments, TRBV6-2 and TRBV6-3 among them, were indistinguishable and were therefore excluded. HLA alleles were associated with 15,000 to 20,000 TCR beta sequences in a later analysis at 0.05 false discovery rate. Rare TCR sequences dominated, though some public TCRs recurred in many donors.

V gave up 1 base and J gave up 3 bases, with 15 bases separating them. This CDR3 comprises 16 residues. From germline, CDR1 is SGHRS and CDR2 YFSETQ. With 60 Vbeta and 13 Jbeta primers, the PCR was carried out. The data were produced by immunoSEQ multiplex PCR, yet TCRdb's version contains in-frame clones alone and is incomplete. The sample shows about 96,000 clones, under 85% of them seen only once. This sequence joins TRBV5-1 and TRBJ2-3, with TRBD2 as a possible D gene (7 bases). The sample comprised PBMCs. This TCR was sampled from a woman aged 65 to 85 in good health and CMV-seropositive. The CDR3 bases are TGCGCCAGCAGCTTGACAGGGAGGGGCGGAACAGATACGCAGTATTTT. Translation: CASSLTGRGGTDTQYF.